This T cell receptor beta chain was profiled in a study of blood T cells in healthy people across ages. General study results and limits: Estimates of total diversity, which came from one million sequenced T cells, were considered to be underestimates. The lack of PBMC sorting stopped any conclusive naive versus antigen-experienced comparison.

Using a J-beta primer mix together with a sample-barcoded 5' primer, a second PCR was run for roughly 6 to 12 cycles. The template-switch adaptor, which had 12 random nucleotides, put a tag on each cDNA molecule. A single record per CDR3 protein comes from TCRdb applying MiXCR to the 5' RACE reads. The table lists 710,000 or so distinct CDR3 sequences, about 20% of them singletons. Trimming cost V 7 bases and J 5 bases; bases outside gene matches: 5. CDR3 length equals 14 residues. From germline, CDR1 is LGHNT and CDR2 FRNRAP. This clonotype was picked up one time. What it recognizes is unknown. This receptor was taken from a man aged 65 to 85 in good health. The V and J genes are TRBV12-5 and TRBJ2-1, with 10 bases fitting TRBD2. Specimen: blood. The chain's CDR3 is CASVASGGDNEQFF. The CDR3 DNA sequence: TGTGCTAGTGTCGCTAGCGGGGGTGACAATGAGCAGTTCTTC.